The 13 T cell receptor beta chains below were found in one sample sequenced in a study of shared clonotypes between healthy human individuals. Generated by immunoSEQ multiplex PCR, the TCRdb table keeps only in-frame clones and is missing some. The sample lists about 730,000 clones, over 60% occurring once. The material sequenced was memory CD4+ T cells sorted from blood. The sample's subset: CD45RA-negative fraction. Receptors were obtained from a woman in her thirties in good health.

This clone was counted a few times. The chain joins TRBV27 to TRBJ2-7, with D possibly matching TRBD2 (7 bases). With 3 bases removed from V and 2 bases from J, the gap between germline ends came to 14 bases. The CDR3 runs 15 residues. CDR1 is MNHEY, CDR2 SMNVEV, per germline (reference sequence). The CDR3 region is CASSLGGRQTYEQYF. CDR3 bases: TGTGCCAGCAGTTTGGGGGGGCGTCAAACCTACGAGCAGTACTTC.

The rearrangement links TRBV11-2 to TRBJ1-5; D is unresolved. The CDR3 loop spans 15 amino acids. V shed 1 base and J shed 0 bases, with 7 bases lying between them. Germline V gene sequence: CDR1 SGHAT, CDR2 FQNNGV. CDR3 sequence: CASSLVLNSNQPQHF. CDR3 in DNA: TGTGCCAGCAGCTTAGTGCTGAATAGCAATCAGCCCCAGCATTTT.

The CDR3 DNA follows: TGTGCCAGCAGTTTTTTGGGGTCCAATGAGCAGTTCTTC. Its protein product is CASSFLGSNEQFF. V usage is TRBV28 and J usage is TRBJ2-1, with no clear D. The CDR3 has 13 residues. V lost 3 bases and J lost 6, with 9 bases in between. Germline V gene sequence: CDR1 MDHEN, CDR2 SYDVKM.

The chain has TRBV2 and TRBJ2-5; D is unresolved. The assigned J gene may be wrong: the sequence end matches TRBJ2-7 better. Germline V gene data show CDR1 as SNHLY and CDR2 as FYNNEI. The CDR3 totals 11 residues. The CDR3 spells CASSRQYEQYF. The CDR3 DNA reads TGTGCCAGCAGCCGGCAGTACGAGCAGTACTTC.

This rearrangement joins TRBV6-5 to TRBJ1-1; the match to TRBD1 covers 9 bases. Germline values: CDR1 MNHEY, CDR2 SVGAGI. CDR3 length equals 15 residues. V lost 5 bases, J lost 0 bases, and 4 bases stayed unmatched. The CDR3 is CASSGTGWMNTEAFF. The CDR3 nucleotides are TGTGCCAGCAGTGGGACAGGGTGGATGAACACTGAAGCTTTCTTT.

This clone occurred once. The junction departs from the called germline gene at one end, perhaps through a read error. The J gene is TRBJ2-7, the V gene TRBV6-6; 8 nucleotides agree with TRBD1. The CDR3 consists of 14 residues. Germline V lookup: CDR1 MNHNY, CDR2 SVGAGI (reference sequence). The CDR3 bases are TGTGCCATCAGTGAGTCTTTGGACAGGGTCCAGCAGTACTTC. Amino acids: CAISESLDRVQQYF.

The rearrangement links TRBV19 to TRBJ2-2; 8 bases are a match to TRBD2. CDR3 length: 16 amino acids. J lost 1 base, V lost 5 bases, and 6 bases had no gene match. Germline loops: CDR1 LNHDA, CDR2 SQIVND (reference sequence). CDR3 nucleotides: TGTGCCAGTAGTCAAGCGGGAGCGAAGAACACCGGGGAGCTGTTTTTT. This codes for CASSQAGAKNTGELFF.

The V call is TRBV6-5, the J call TRBJ2-7, with 8 bases that match TRBD2. The CDR3 sequence is 16 residues long. The germline V gene encodes CDR1 MNHEY and CDR2 SVGAGI. Trimming cost V 3 bases and J 4 bases; bases outside gene matches: 11. CDR3: CASSYSMGTRAYEQYF. CDR3 nucleotide sequence: TGTGCCAGCAGTTATAGCATGGGGACTAGAGCGTACGAGCAGTACTTC.

The chain links TRBV5-5 to TRBJ2-1; 7 bases are a match to TRBD2. CDR1 is SGHKS and CDR2 is YYEKEE in the germline V gene (reference sequence). The ends lost 4 bases at V and 10 bases at J; junction bases unmatched: 14. This CDR3 is built from 15 residues. The CDR3 DNA reads as TGTGCCAGCAGCCCCGGGGGGACGGGTCGAGTCGAGCAGTTCTTC. This translates into CASSPGGTGRVEQFF.

This sequence joins TRBV27 and TRBJ2-7; tentatively, D is TRBD2 (7 bases). Germline lookup yields CDR1 MNHEY and CDR2 SMNVEV (reference sequence). The CDR3 contains 14 residues. V dropped 9 bases and J dropped 2 bases, with 17 bases sitting between them. The DNA for the CDR3 is TGTGCCAGTAAAAACAGGGAGGGTCCCTACGAGCAGTACTTC. Translating it yields CASKNREGPYEQYF.

The chain combines TRBV19 with TRBJ2-6; D call uncertain. V lost 7 bases, J lost 0 bases, and 10 bases lay in between. The CDR3 loop spans 15 amino acids. Germline lookup yields CDR1 LNHDA and CDR2 SQIVND (reference sequence). The DNA of the CDR3 is TGTGCCAGTAATCAACGAGGCTCTGGGGCCAACGTCCTGACTTTC. Encoded protein: CASNQRGSGANVLTF.

The chain joins TRBV5-1 to TRBJ1-1, with TRBD1 matching over 7 bases. J gave up 1 base and V 5 bases, and 11 bases lay outside the gene matches. The CDR3 extends over 16 amino acids. The germline CDR1 and CDR2 sequences are SGHRS and YFSETQ. The CDR3 loop is CASSHRQGATNTEAFF. The CDR3 nucleotides are TGCGCCAGCAGTCATAGACAGGGAGCGACGAACACTGAAGCTTTCTTT. Supplemented by reference TRBV5-1 and TRBJ1-1, the full variable domain reads KAGVTQTPRYLIKTRGQQVTLSCSPISGHRSVSWYQQTPGQGLQFLFEYFSETQRNKGNFPGRFSGRQFSNSRSEMNVSTLELGDSALYLCASSHRQGATNTEAFFGQGTRLTVV.

This chain uses TRBV18 with TRBJ2-7; 7 bases align to TRBD2. Germline lookup yields CDR1 KGHSH and CDR2 LQKENI. V trimming: 5 bases; J trimming: 0 bases; junction bases outside the gene matches: 10. The CDR3 is 16 amino acids. In nucleotides, the CDR3 is TGTGCCAGCTCAAAATCGGGGGGAACTGGCTCCTACGAGCAGTACTTC. This encodes CASSKSGGTGSYEQYF.